These 27 T cell receptor beta chains originate from one sample sequenced in a study of T cells in women clearing cervical HPV infection. This table comes from immunoSEQ multiplex PCR, and its TCRdb copy is limited to in-frame clones, with some not included. The sample table sets out fewer than 35,000 clones. Specimen: blood buffy coat. Receptor source: a woman between 18 and 75 years old with a cervical HPV16 infection that either progressed to CIN3+ or cleared (not recorded which).

A remark on this clone: The read is 3 residues too short to cover the CDR3 end, so that end is filled in from the germline J gene. The chain employs TRBV5-1 and TRBJ1-5; no clear D. There are 13 residues in the CDR3. CDR1 SGHRS and CDR2 YFSETQ come from the germline V gene. Trimming stripped 4 bases from V and 6 bases from J, with 11 bases between. The chain's CDR3 is CASSPEGLQPQHF. The part of the CDR3 DNA that was read is TGCGCCAGCAGCCCCGAGGGTCTTCAGCCC.

In the case of this clone: The read stops 3 residues short of the end of the CDR3; the missing end is completed from the germline J gene. V is TRBV5-4 and J is TRBJ2-3; the match to TRBD1 covers 7 bases. J lost 4 bases, V lost 4 bases, and 6 bases had no gene match. Germline values: CDR1 SGHNT, CDR2 YYREEE (reference sequence). The CDR3 spans 14 residues. The part of the CDR3 DNA that was read is TGTGCCAGCAGCCCGTGGGGACAGTCAGATACG. Amino acid sequence: CASSPWGQSDT. The entire CDR3 reads CASSPWGQSDTQYF.

A word on this clone: The read falls 3 residues short of the CDR3 end, and the missing part is taken from the germline J gene. The gene calls are TRBV14 and TRBJ1-2; D unresolved. This CDR3 has 12 residues. Between the trimmed V and J ends, which lost 3 bases and 3 bases, there was a span of 5 bases. Per the germline V gene, CDR1 is SGHDN and CDR2 is FVKESK. The CDR3 is CASSHNYYGYTF. Incomplete CDR3 DNA: TGTGCCAGCAGCCATAATTACTATGGC. Variable domain in full (rest from reference TRBV14 and TRBJ1-2): EAGVTQFPSHSVIEKGQTVTLRCDPISGHDNLYWYRRVMGKEIKFLLHFVKESKQDESGMPNNRFLAERTGGTYSTLKVQPAELEDSGVYFCASSHNYYGYTFGSGTRLTVV.

Regarding this clone: Coverage ceases 3 residues before the CDR3 finishes, and the germline J gene fills in the end. This chain connects TRBV7-2 to TRBJ2-7, with D possibly TRBD2 on 7 matching bases. The CDR3 runs to 15 residues. CDR1 SGHTA and CDR2 FQGNSA come from the germline V gene. Trimming removed 3 bases at V and 6 bases at J, with 18 bases between. CDR3 DNA (partial): TGTGCCAGCAGCTTCGGGGGGCCATCGGAGGTCGAG. Translation: CASSFGGPSEVE. The CDR3 as a whole reads CASSFGGPSEVEQYF.

As to this clone: The DNA ends 3 residues before the CDR3 does, and the rest of the CDR3 is filled in from the germline J gene. This CDR3 is also generated by other DNA sequences in the sample. V gene TRBV30 combines with J gene TRBJ1-2; D gene unclear. CDR1 and CDR2 (germline): GTSNPN, SVGIG (reference sequence). This CDR3 is built from 15 residues. V was shortened by 1 base and J by 4 bases, with 16 bases between the two germline ends. CDR3 DNA, as far as it was read: TGTGCCTGGAGTGATGAGGGTCTCTGGTTCTATGGC. The encoded protein is CAWSDEGLWFYG. The CDR3 in full is CAWSDEGLWFYGYTF. Full variable domain (missing parts from reference TRBV30 and TRBJ1-2): SQTIHQWPATLVQPVGSPLSLECTVEGTSNPNLYWYRQAAGRGLQLLFYSVGIGQISSEVPQNLSASRPQDRQFILSSKKLLLSDSGFYLCAWSDEGLWFYGYTFGSGTRLTVV.

Of note for this clone: The CDR3 goes on 3 residues after the read ends, and that part is filled in from the germline J gene. V usage is TRBV6-1 and J usage is TRBJ2-5; D is perhaps TRBD2 (6 bases). The CDR3 is 13 amino acids. Trimming took 4 bases from V and 5 from J, leaving 11 bases between them. CDR1 is MNHNS and CDR2 is SASEGT in the germline V gene. The CDR3 bases that were read are TGTGCCAGCAGTGCGAAGGGACTGGAGACC. Encoded protein: CASSAKGLET. The CDR3, in full, reads CASSAKGLETQYF.

As regards this clone: The sequenced fragment ends 3 residues before the CDR3 boundary, so the rest is inferred from the germline J gene. V gene TRBV14 combines with J gene TRBJ1-2, with D tentatively TRBD1 (6 bases). The CDR3 has 15 amino acids. Germline CDR1 reads SGHDN; CDR2 reads FVKESK. The CDR3 sequence: CASSQGGRGRINYTF. The CDR3 bases that were read are TGTGCCAGCAGCCAAGGGGGCAGGGGAAGGATAAAC.

The CDR3 DNA, read in part, is TGCAGTGCTATGAGACAGGGGGCGTACACTGAA. Amino acid sequence: CSAMRQGAYTE. The full CDR3 protein reads CSAMRQGAYTEAFF. The chain employs TRBV20-1 and TRBJ1-1; TRBD1 agrees at 10 bases. The CDR3 end falls 3 residues outside the read, so it is completed with the germline J gene. Germline assignment: CDR1 DFQATT and CDR2 SNEGSKA (reference sequence). V gave up 4 bases and J gave up 3 bases; unmatched junction bases: 5. There are 14 residues in the CDR3.

To note about this clone: The DNA ends 3 residues before the CDR3 does, and the rest of the CDR3 is filled in from the germline J gene. The chain joins TRBV11-2 to TRBJ2-4; 11 bases line up with TRBD1. The CDR3 is 13 residues long. Germline values: CDR1 SGHAT, CDR2 FQNNGV. The sequenced part of the CDR3 DNA is TGTGCCAGCAGCCCGGGACAGGGGGGTGGT. Its protein product is CASSPGQGGG. The full CDR3 is CASSPGQGGGQYF. Filled out from reference TRBV11-2 and TRBJ2-4, the complete variable domain reads EAGVAQSPRYKIIEKRQSVAFWCNPISGHATLYWYQQILGQGPKLLIQFQNNGVVDDSQLPKDRFSAERLKGVDSTLKIQPAKLEDSAVYLCASSPGQGGGQYFGAGTRLSVL.

Details on this clone: Read sequence stops 3 residues before the CDR3 end, and the germline J gene provides the missing end. The chain employs TRBV5-1 and TRBJ1-2; TRBD1 might be the D (5 bases). From germline, CDR1 is SGHRS and CDR2 YFSETQ. The length of the CDR3 is 13 residues. CDR3 DNA (partial): TGCGCCAGCAGCCCTCAGGGTGCATACGAC. Translation: CASSPQGAYD. The CDR3 in full is CASSPQGAYDYTF.

Remarks on this clone: The read terminates 3 residues ahead of where the CDR3 ends, so the germline J gene completes it. This chain connects TRBV7-3 to TRBJ2-1, with 11 positions matching TRBD2. V was clipped by 5 bases and J by 6 bases; unmatched bases: 6. Germline assignment: CDR1 SGHTA and CDR2 FQGTGA. This CDR3 is built from 15 residues. Incomplete CDR3 DNA: TGTGCCAGCAGCACAATAGCGGGGGGGCTCAATGAG. Translated, it gives CASSTIAGGLNE. In full, the CDR3 is CASSTIAGGLNEQFF. The full variable domain, in which reference TRBV7-3 and TRBJ2-1 provide the parts outside the CDR3, is GAGVSQTPSNKVTEKGKYVELRCDPISGHTALYWYRQSLGQGPEFLIYFQGTGAADDSGLPNDRFFAVRPEGSVSTLKIQRTERGDSAVYLCASSTIAGGLNEQFFGPGTRLTVL.

As to this clone: The read ends 3 residues shy of where the CDR3 ends; the end is completed using the germline J gene. The V and J genes are TRBV20-1 and TRBJ1-1; 9 nucleotides agree with TRBD1. Germline V gene lookup returns CDR1 DFQATT and CDR2 SNEGSKA (reference sequence). The CDR3 loop spans 14 amino acids. V was pared by 3 bases and J by 7 bases, with 9 bases of the junction left unmatched. CDR3 protein: CSARATGGGGEAFF. The sequenced part of the CDR3 DNA is TGCAGTGCTAGGGCCACAGGGGGCGGTGGTGAA.

Comments on this clone: The DNA ends 3 residues before the CDR3 does, and the rest of the CDR3 is filled in from the germline J gene. The chain has TRBV6-1 and TRBJ2-7; no clear D gene. Looked up from germline, CDR1 is MNHNS and CDR2 is SASEGT. V lost 2 bases and J lost 5, with 10 bases in between. The CDR3 contains 13 residues. CDR3 sequence reads: CASSETVVDEQYF. The CDR3 DNA, read in part, is TGTGCCAGCAGTGAAACGGTTGTGGACGAG.

Turning to this clone: The read terminates 3 residues before the CDR3 end, so the remaining end is supplied by the germline J gene. The V and J genes are TRBV30 and TRBJ1-2; 7 nucleotides line up with TRBD1. The V and J ends lost 2 bases and 7 bases, in that order; junction bases with no gene match: 7. The CDR3 spans 13 residues. The germline V gene has CDR1 GTSNPN and CDR2 SVGIG (reference sequence). CDR3 bases read: TGTGCCTGGAGTCGCACAGGGGTAGGTGGC. Protein: CAWSRTGVGG. The whole CDR3 region reads CAWSRTGVGGYTF.

Remarks on this clone: The DNA ends 3 residues before the CDR3 does, and the rest of the CDR3 is filled in from the germline J gene. The gene calls are TRBV2 and TRBJ2-3; 9 bases match TRBD2. Germline CDR1 reads SNHLY; CDR2 reads FYNNEI. The CDR3 runs to 12 residues. The CDR3 region is CASRRERGAQYF. Incomplete CDR3 DNA: TGTGCCAGCAGGAGGGAGCGGGGGGCG.

Concerning this clone: The missing CDR3 end, 3 residues past where the read stops, is filled in from the germline J gene. The V and J genes are TRBV18 and TRBJ1-2; possibly TRBD1 for D (5 bases). The CDR3 has 17 amino acids. Germline lookup yields CDR1 KGHSH and CDR2 LQKENI. The sequenced CDR3 bases are TGTGCCAGCTCACCTCCGATGAGCGGGGGAAGCACAGATACC. This translates into CASSPPMSGGSTDT. The entire CDR3 protein is CASSPPMSGGSTDTYTF.

In terms of frequency, this clone is medium-sized. The observed sequence ends 3 residues before the CDR3 terminus, with the missing tail filled in from the germline J gene. The sample carries other DNA sequences with the same CDR3. The chain uses TRBV15 and TRBJ1-5; D gene ambiguous. CDR1 and CDR2 (germline): LNHNV, YYDKDF (reference sequence). V was pared by 0 bases and J by 0 bases, with 6 bases between. The CDR3 has 15 residues. CDR3 DNA, as far as it was read: TGTGCCACCAGCAGAGAGACTTCTAGCAATCAGCCC. Translation gives CATSRETSSNQP. The whole CDR3 region reads CATSRETSSNQPQHF. The variable domain in full, completed from reference TRBV15 and TRBJ1-5, reads DAMVIQNPRYQVTQFGKPVTLSCSQTLNHNVMYWYQQKSSQAPKLLFHYYDKDFNNEADTPDNFQSRRPNTSFCFLDIRSPGLGDTAMYLCATSRETSSNQPQHFGDGTRLSIL.

For this clone: Relative to the germline gene, one junction end is altered; a read error may explain this. The read gets to within 3 residues of the CDR3 end, and the germline J gene fills in the rest. The genes are TRBV5-6 and TRBJ2-5; D gene unclear. This CDR3 is built from 15 residues. The V gene's germline CDR1 is SGHDT and CDR2 YYEEEE. The CDR3 bases that were read are TGTGCCAGCAGCTTGGCTCTAGGCAGTCAAGATACC. It codes for CASSLALGSQDT. In full, the CDR3 is CASSLALGSQDTQYF. The full variable domain, its missing parts supplied by reference TRBV5-6 and TRBJ2-5, is DAGVTQSPTHLIKTRGQQVTLRCSPKSGHDTVSWYQQALGQGPQFIFQYYEEEERQRGNFPDRFSGHQFPNYSSELNVNALLLGDSALYLCASSLALGSQDTQYFGPGTRLLVL.

Concerning this clone itself: The missing CDR3 end, 3 residues past where the read stops, is filled in from the germline J gene. The chain carries TRBV7-3 and TRBJ1-2, with D tentatively TRBD1 (5 bases). CDR1 is SGHTA and CDR2 is FQGTGA in the germline V gene. CDR3 size: 17 residues. The CDR3 sequence: CASSPPGLALSTDTYTF. CDR3 DNA (partial): TGTGCCAGCAGCCCCCCGGGACTAGCTCTTAGCACAGATACC.

Worth noting for this clone: The DNA ends 3 residues before the CDR3 does, and the rest of the CDR3 is filled in from the germline J gene. The chain carries TRBV7-3 and TRBJ2-1; 9 bases align to TRBD2. CDR1 and CDR2 (germline): SGHTA, FQGTGA. This CDR3 spans 15 amino acids. V lost 5 bases, J lost 9 bases, and 11 bases stayed unmatched. Here the CDR3 reads CASSPGGGGAREQFF. The CDR3 bases that were read are TGTGCCAGCAGCCCGGGGGGCGGGGGGGCCCGTGAG.

Turning to this clone: Read data end 3 residues before the CDR3 end; the end is taken from the germline J gene. The chain employs TRBV7-3 and TRBJ2-2; D ambiguous. CDR3 length: 15 residues. CDR1 and CDR2 (germline): SGHTA, FQGTGA. Trimming shortened V by 1 base and J by 1 base, and 7 bases separated the two germline ends. The CDR3 sequence: CASSLNPENTGELFF. Partial CDR3 DNA: TGTGCCAGCAGCTTAAACCCAGAGAACACCGGGGAG.

Regarding this clone: The DNA ends 3 residues before the CDR3 does, and the rest of the CDR3 is filled in from the germline J gene. This chain links TRBV19 with TRBJ1-2, with D possibly TRBD1 on 6 matching bases. Germline V gives CDR1 LNHDA, CDR2 SQIVND (reference sequence). The CDR3 spans 14 residues. Here the CDR3 reads CASGLAGGLDDYTF. Partial CDR3 DNA: TGTGCCAGTGGACTAGCGGGGGGGCTGGATGAC.

Worth noting for this clone: With the read ending 3 residues before the CDR3 end, the germline J gene is used to fill in that end. This chain links TRBV6-2 or TRBV6-3 with TRBJ2-5; D is uncertain. CDR1 is MNHEY and CDR2 is SVGEGT in the germline V gene. The CDR3 spans 12 residues. The germline V and J ends were trimmed by 7 bases and 0 bases, with 6 bases remaining between them. Partial CDR3 DNA: TGTGCCAGCACTCGGTACCAAGAGACC. Protein: CASTRYQET. The whole CDR3 sequence is CASTRYQETQYF.

Comment on this clone: The read ends 3 residues before the CDR3 terminus; that terminus is restored from the germline J gene. J is TRBJ2-5 and V is TRBV5-1; 12 bases line up with TRBD2. The CDR3 runs 15 residues. Germline CDR1 reads SGHRS; CDR2 reads YFSETQ. After removal of 2 bases from V and 6 bases from J, the junction contained 5 bases not matched to a gene. The CDR3: CASSFSSGGVQTQYF. The part of the CDR3 DNA that was read is TGCGCCAGCAGCTTCTCTAGCGGGGGGGTACAGACC.

Notes on this clone: The read comes to an end 3 residues before the CDR3 does, leaving the germline J gene to fill in the end. The J gene is TRBJ2-7, the V gene TRBV11-2; D possibly corresponds to TRBD1 (5 bases). CDR1 and CDR2 from the germline V gene are SGHAT and FQNNGV. V shed 3 bases and J shed 5 bases, with 11 bases lying between them. The CDR3 loop spans 13 amino acids. CDR3 DNA (partial): TGTGCCAGCAGCTTCCCAGGGCGCAACGAG. It encodes CASSFPGRNE. The complete CDR3 protein is CASSFPGRNEQYF.

With respect to this clone: The CDR3 extends 3 residues past the end of the read, so its final part is completed from the germline J gene. This chain connects TRBV2 to TRBJ2-3; no clear D gene. The germline V gene encodes CDR1 SNHLY and CDR2 FYNNEI. The CDR3 is made up of 11 amino acids. The covered CDR3 bases are TGTGCCAGCAGGACTTCGGAGACG. Translating it yields CASRTSET. The whole CDR3 reads CASRTSETQYF.

Here the CDR3 reads CSALLTRGTYGEKLFF. The part of the CDR3 DNA that was read is TGCAGCGCTCTACTCACCCGAGGGACTTACGGGGAAAAG. The V gene is TRBV29-1, the J gene TRBJ2-2; D may be TRBD2 (6 bases). The CDR3 end falls 3 residues outside the read, so it is completed with the germline J gene. The CDR3 extends over 16 amino acids. Germline V gives CDR1 SQVTM, CDR2 ANQGSEA.